This T cell receptor (beta chain) was documented in a study of Graves' ophthalmopathy and Graves' hyperthyroidism (dated by TCRdb to 2017 to 2018). Regarding the complete study: Peripheral blood samples were taken at the time of initial diagnosis, before any treatment was given. T-cell repertoires of thyroid tissue and blood were compared in several hyperthyroidism patients. An independent validation cohort was composed of some 18 hyperthyroidism patients and about 16 patients who later progressed from hyperthyroidism to ophthalmopathy. In total, around 140 blood samples were TCR-sequenced: 43 ophthalmopathy, 75 hyperthyroidism and 17 hyperthyroidism-to-ophthalmopathy patients. A discovery set of 95 to 100 patients (about 45 ophthalmopathy, fewer than 60 stable hyperthyroidism) was enrolled to explore V-J signatures distinguishing ophthalmopathy from hyperthyroidism. The study used signatures of the TCR beta repertoire to tell Graves' ophthalmopathy apart from Graves' hyperthyroidism and to predict which patients would progress to ophthalmopathy. After sampling, hyperthyroidism patients received methimazole starting at 30 mg daily, and ophthalmopathy patients received high-dose intravenous methylprednisolone. The 100 or so discovery patients were randomly split 7:3 into training and test sets. General conclusions and limits of the study: In cross-validation, the 13-signature model distinguished ophthalmopathy from stable hyperthyroidism with more than 85% sensitivity and 81.08% specificity, while in the test set the corresponding values were about 79% and 69%. Most expanded thyroid clonotypes with a frequency above 0.001 also appeared in blood, which suggests that blood repertoires may reflect the immune response in the thyroid. In validation, the model predicted ophthalmopathy progression with about 64% sensitivity and 72% to 80% specificity; roughly 12 predicted patients were CT-confirmed with GO in a median of approximately 6.5 months. Sample size was not statistically predetermined, and group allocation was not concealed from the investigators.

Hyperthyroidism was considered stable if no progression to ophthalmopathy occurred within 18 months of follow-up. The hyperthyroidism patients were 18 to 65 years old and newly diagnosed, with a disease duration of less than 2 months. Patients were excluded if they had other autoimmune diseases, uncontrolled infections, pregnancy or lactation. Clinical symptoms, serum thyroxine, TRAb, thyroid ultrasound and orbital computed tomography formed the basis of the diagnosis. Ficoll-Paque density gradient centrifugation was used to isolate PBMCs from about 10 ml of fresh peripheral blood. Total RNA was extracted using Trizol reagent, and RNA quality was checked on an Agilent 2100 Bioanalyzer. Via the germline V gene (reference sequence), CDR1 is PRHDT and CDR2 FYEKMQ. Deletion took 9 bases off V and 3 bases off J, with a span of 12 bases between the germline ends. Counted from cysteine to phenylalanine, this CDR3 has 13 amino acids. Only CDR3 DNA is held: 39 bases, read in frame from base 1.

TCR beta CDR3 regions were amplified from RNA transcripts for repertoire sequencing. The first round was an RT-PCR using HTBI primers with the Qiagen OneStep RT-PCR kit, and this first round was followed by a second-round multiplex PCR, then size selection and purification. The libraries underwent paired-end sequencing with 100 bp reads on an Illumina HiSeq2000. The source study handled its data this way. SOAPnuke was used to process the reads, removing any read that contained adapters or uncalled bases, had a mean Phred below 15, or lacked an exact match to the constant primer or identifier. High-quality paired reads were merged with COPE v1.2.5. Unique nucleotide sequences were defined as clonotypes and aligned to IMGT TRB V, D and J references using MiTCR v1.1. Analysis was restricted to V-J combinations with a frequency above 0.0001, which covered about 99% of repertoires. For each V-J combination, a TCR clonal expansion and chaos score was defined as the ratio of F50 clonal expansion to chaos observed in the TCRdist matrix. Features were reduced by Welch's t-statistics and random forest to over 10 V-J combinations, which fed a naive Bayes classifier. The Morisita-Horn index was used to measure how similar the thyroid and blood repertoires were. The public reads were reanalyzed by TCRdb: fastp trimming at Q25, MiXCR alignment, in-frame beta chains only. Rows with a matching CDR3 protein are joined into one entry that keeps the most common DNA and genes. TCRdb, rather than the study authors, made the V and J calls. Recorded for this sample are about 380,000 distinct CDR3 sequences; roughly 14% of them occurred a single time. The ten largest clonotypes hold roughly 7% of the sample.

This clonotype was seen many times. Its antigen specificity is not known. Per-base qualities were not stored, and no clone one base away is much larger. The sequence was obtained from a woman aged 18-29 years with stable Graves' hyperthyroidism. Donor details come from another sample of the same person, matched by shared clones. The rearranged chain carries TRBV13 and TRBJ2-4; no D gene is confidently identified. The sample comprised peripheral blood. The CDR3 corresponds to CASQFGGKNIQYF. Read as DNA, the sequence is TGTGCCAGTCAATTCGGTGGCAAAAACATTCAGTACTTC.